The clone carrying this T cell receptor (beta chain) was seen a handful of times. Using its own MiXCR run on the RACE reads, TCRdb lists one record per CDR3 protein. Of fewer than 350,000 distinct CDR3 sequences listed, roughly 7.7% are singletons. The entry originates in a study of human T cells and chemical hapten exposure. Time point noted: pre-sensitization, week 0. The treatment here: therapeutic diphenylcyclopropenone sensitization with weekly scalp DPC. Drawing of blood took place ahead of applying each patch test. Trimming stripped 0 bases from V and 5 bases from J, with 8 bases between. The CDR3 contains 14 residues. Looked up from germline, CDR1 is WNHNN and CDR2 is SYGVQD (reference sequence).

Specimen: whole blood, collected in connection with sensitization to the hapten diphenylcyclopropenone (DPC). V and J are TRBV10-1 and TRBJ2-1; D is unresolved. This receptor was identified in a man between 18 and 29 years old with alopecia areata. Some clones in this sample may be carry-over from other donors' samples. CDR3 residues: CASSESIRDNEQFF. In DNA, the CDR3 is TGCGCCAGCAGTGAGTCGATCCGGGACAATGAGCAGTTCTTC.